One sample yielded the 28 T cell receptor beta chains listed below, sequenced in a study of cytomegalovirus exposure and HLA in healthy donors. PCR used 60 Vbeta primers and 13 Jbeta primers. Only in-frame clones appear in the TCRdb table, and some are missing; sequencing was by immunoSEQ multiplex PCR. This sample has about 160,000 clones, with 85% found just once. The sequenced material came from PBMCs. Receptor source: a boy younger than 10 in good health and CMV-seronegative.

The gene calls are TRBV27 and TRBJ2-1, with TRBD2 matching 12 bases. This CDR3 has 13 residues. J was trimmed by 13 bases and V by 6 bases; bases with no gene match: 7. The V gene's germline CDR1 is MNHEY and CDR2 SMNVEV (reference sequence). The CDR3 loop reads CASSLRLAGDQFF. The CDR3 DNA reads TGTGCCAGCAGCCTCCGACTAGCGGGAGACCAGTTCTTC.

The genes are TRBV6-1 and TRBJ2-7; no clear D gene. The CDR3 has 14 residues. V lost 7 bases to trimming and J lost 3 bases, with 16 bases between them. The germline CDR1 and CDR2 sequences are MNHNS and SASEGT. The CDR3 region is CASKKRPSDYEQYF. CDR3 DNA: TGTGCCAGCAAGAAGCGCCCGTCAGACTACGAGCAGTACTTC.

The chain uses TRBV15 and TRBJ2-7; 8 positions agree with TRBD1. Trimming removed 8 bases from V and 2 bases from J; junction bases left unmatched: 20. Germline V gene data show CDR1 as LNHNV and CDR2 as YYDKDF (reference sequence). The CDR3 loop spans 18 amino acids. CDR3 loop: CATGTWGGTGNLTYEQYF. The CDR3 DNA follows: TGTGCCACCGGAACCTGGGGCGGGACAGGAAACCTTACCTACGAGCAGTACTTC.

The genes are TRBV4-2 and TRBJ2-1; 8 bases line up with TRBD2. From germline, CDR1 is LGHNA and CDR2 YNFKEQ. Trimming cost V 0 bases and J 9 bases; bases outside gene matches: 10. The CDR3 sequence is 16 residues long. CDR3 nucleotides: TGTGCCAGCAGCCAAGATGAGGGACTAGGTTGGAGTGAGCAGTTCTTC. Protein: CASSQDEGLGWSEQFF.

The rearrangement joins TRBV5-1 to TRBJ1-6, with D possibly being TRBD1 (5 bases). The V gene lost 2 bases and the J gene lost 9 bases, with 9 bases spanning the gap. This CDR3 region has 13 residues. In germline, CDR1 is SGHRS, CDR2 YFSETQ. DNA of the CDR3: TGCGCCAGCAGCTTTGATGACAGTTCACCCCTCCACTTT. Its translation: CASSFDDSSPLHF.

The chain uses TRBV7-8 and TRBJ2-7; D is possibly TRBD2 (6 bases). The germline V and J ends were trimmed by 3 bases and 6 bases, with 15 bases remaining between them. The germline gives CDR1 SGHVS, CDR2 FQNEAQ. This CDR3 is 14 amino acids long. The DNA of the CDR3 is TGTGCCAGCAGCTTCGAAGCTAGCGTGGGCGAGCAGTACGTC. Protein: CASSFEASVGEQYV.

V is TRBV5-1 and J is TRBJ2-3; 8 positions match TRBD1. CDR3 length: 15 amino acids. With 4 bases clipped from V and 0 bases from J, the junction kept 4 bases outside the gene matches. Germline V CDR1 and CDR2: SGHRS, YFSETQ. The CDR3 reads CASSRQGPSTDTQYF. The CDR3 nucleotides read TGCGCCAGCAGCCGACAGGGGCCTAGCACAGATACGCAGTATTTT.

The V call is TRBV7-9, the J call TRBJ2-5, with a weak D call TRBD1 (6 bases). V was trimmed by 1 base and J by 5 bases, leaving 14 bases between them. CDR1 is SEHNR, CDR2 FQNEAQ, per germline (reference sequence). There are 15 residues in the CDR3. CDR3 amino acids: CASSLGEGVAETQYF. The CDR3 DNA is TGTGCCAGCAGCTTAGGCGAGGGGGTGGCGGAGACCCAGTACTTC.

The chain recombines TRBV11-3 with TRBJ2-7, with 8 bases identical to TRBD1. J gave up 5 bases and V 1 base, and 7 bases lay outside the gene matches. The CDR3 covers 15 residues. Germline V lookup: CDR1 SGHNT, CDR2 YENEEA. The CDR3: CASSLGTGMEDEQYF. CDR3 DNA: TGTGCCAGCAGCTTAGGGACAGGGATGGAAGACGAGCAGTACTTC. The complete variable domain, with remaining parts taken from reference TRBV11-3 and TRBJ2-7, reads EAGVVQSPRYKIIEKKQPVAFWCNPISGHNTLYWYLQNLGQGPELLIRYENEEAVDDSQLPKDRFSAERLKGVDSTLKIQPAELGDSAVYLCASSLGTGMEDEQYFGPGTRLTVT.

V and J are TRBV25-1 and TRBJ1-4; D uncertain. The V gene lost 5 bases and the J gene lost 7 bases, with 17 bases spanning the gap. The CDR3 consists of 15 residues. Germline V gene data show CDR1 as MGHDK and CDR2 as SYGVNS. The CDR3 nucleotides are TGTGCCAGCAGTCTTGGCACACCTCGTTCTGAAAAACTGTTTTTT. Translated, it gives CASSLGTPRSEKLFF.

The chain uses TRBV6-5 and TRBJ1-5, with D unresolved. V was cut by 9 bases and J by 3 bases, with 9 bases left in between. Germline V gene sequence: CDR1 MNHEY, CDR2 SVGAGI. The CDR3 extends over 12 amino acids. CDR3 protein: CASGLANQPQHF. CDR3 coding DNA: TGTGCCAGTGGACTGGCCAATCAGCCCCAGCATTTT.

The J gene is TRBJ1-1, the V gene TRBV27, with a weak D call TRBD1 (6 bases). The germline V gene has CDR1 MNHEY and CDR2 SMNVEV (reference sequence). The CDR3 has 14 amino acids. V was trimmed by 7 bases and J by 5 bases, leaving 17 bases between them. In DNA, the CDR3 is TGTGCCAGCACTTCTACAGGGTTTACGACTGAAGCTTTCTTT. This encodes CASTSTGFTTEAFF.

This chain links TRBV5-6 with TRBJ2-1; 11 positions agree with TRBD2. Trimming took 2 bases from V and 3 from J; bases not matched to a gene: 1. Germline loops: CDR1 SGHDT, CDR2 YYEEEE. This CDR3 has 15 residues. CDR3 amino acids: CASSFGTSGYNEQFF. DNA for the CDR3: TGTGCCAGCAGCTTTGGGACTAGCGGCTACAATGAGCAGTTCTTC.

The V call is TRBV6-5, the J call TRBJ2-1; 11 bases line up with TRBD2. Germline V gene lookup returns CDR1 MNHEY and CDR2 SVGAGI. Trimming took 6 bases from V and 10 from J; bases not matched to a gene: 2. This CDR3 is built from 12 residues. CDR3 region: CASRRTSGEQFF. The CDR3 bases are TGTGCCAGCAGGCGGACTAGCGGGGAGCAGTTCTTC.

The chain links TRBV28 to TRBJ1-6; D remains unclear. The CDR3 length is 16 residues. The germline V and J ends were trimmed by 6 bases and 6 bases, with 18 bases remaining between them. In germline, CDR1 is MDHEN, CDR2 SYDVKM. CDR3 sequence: CASSPGGGPGNSPLHF. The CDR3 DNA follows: TGTGCCAGCAGCCCGGGCGGCGGGCCCGGTAATTCACCCCTCCACTTT.

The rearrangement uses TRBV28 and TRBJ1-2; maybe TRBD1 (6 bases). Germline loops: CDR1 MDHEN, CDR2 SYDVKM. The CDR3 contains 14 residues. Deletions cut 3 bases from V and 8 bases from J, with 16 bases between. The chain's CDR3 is CASSFLAGVRGYTF. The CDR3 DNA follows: TGTGCCAGCAGTTTCCTAGCAGGGGTCAGGGGCTACACCTTC.

The CDR3 loop reads CASSEALGGYKNIQYF. The CDR3 DNA reads as TGTGCCAGCAGTGAAGCGCTTGGCGGATACAAAAACATTCAGTACTTC. V usage is TRBV2 and J usage is TRBJ2-4; D call uncertain. Trimming removed 0 bases from V and 3 bases from J, with 12 bases in between. Germline V lookup: CDR1 SNHLY, CDR2 FYNNEI. The CDR3 totals 16 residues.

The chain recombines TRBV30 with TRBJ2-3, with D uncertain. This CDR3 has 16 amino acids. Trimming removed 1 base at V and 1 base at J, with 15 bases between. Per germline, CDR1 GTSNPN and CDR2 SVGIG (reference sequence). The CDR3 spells CAWSAFPGVGTDTQYF. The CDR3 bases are TGTGCCTGGAGTGCCTTTCCGGGTGTTGGCACAGATACGCAGTATTTT.

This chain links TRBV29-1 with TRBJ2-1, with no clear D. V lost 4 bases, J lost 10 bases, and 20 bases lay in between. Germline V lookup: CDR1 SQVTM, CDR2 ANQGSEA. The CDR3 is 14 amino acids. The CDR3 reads CSVGLRLGRREQFF. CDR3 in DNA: TGCAGCGTTGGTCTCCGTTTGGGCCGAAGGGAGCAGTTCTTC.

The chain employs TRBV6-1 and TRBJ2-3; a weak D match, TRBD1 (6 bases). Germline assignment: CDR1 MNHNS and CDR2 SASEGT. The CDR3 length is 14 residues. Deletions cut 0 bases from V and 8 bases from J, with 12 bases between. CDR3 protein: CASSEAGAGGTQYF. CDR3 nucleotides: TGTGCCAGCAGTGAAGCGGGGGCGGGCGGTACGCAGTATTTT.

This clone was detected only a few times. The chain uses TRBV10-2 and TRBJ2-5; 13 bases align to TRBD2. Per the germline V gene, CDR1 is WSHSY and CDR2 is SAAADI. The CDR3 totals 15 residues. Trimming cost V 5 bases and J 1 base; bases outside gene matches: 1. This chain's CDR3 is CASSWTSGGQETQYF. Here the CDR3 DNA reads TGCGCCAGCAGTTGGACTAGCGGGGGCCAAGAGACCCAGTACTTC.

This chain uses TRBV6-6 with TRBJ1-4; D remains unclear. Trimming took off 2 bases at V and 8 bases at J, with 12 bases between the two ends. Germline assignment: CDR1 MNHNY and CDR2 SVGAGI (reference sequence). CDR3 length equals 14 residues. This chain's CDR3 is CASSYGAGGEKLFF. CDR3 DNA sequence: TGTGCCAGCAGTTACGGCGCCGGAGGGGAAAAACTGTTTTTT.

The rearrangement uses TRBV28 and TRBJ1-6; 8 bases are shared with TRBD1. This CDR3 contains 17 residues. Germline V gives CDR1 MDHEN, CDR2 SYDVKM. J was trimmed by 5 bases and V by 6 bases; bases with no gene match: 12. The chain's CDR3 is CASRRVTGGMNNSPLHF. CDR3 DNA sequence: TGTGCCAGCAGGCGAGTAACAGGGGGGATGAATAATTCACCCCTCCACTTT.

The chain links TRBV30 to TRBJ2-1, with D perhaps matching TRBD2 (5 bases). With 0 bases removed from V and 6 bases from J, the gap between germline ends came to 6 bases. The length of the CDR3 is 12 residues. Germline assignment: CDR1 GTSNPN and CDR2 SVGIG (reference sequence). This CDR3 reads CAWSVGSNEQFF. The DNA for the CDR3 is TGTGCCTGGAGTGTGGGGAGCAATGAGCAGTTCTTC.

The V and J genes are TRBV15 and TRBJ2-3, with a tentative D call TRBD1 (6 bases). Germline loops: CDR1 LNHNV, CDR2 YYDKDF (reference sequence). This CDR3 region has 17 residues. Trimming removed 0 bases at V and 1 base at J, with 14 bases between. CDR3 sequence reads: CATSRERWGRGTDTQYF. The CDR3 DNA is TGTGCCACCAGCAGAGAGCGGTGGGGGCGAGGCACAGATACGCAGTATTTT.

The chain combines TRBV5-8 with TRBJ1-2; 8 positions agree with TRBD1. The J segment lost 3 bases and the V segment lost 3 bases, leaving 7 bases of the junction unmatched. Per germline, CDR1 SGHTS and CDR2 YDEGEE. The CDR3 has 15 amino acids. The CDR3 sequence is CASSCPRTGHYGYTF. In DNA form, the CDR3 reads TGTGCCAGCAGCTGCCCCCGGACAGGGCACTATGGCTACACCTTC.

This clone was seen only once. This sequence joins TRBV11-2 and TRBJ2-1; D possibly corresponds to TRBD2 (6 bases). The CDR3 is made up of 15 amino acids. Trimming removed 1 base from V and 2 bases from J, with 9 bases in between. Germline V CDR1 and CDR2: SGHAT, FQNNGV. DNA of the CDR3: TGTGCCAGCAGCTTAGTCGGGGGAACCTACAATGAGCAGTTCTTC. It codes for CASSLVGGTYNEQFF.

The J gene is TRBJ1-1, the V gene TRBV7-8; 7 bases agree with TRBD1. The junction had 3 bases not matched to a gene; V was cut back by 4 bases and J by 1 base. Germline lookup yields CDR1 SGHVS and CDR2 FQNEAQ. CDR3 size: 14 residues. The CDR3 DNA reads TGTGCCAGCAGCTCACACAGGGGGAACACTGAAGCTTTCTTT. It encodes CASSSHRGNTEAFF.